This record looks at one T cell receptor (beta chain) sequence and its context. In terms of age and location, participants ranged from roughly 18 to 100 years and lived in approximately 26 US areas. Participant-reported clinical history was the basis for cohort assignment. The record originates from a study of blood T cell repertoires in COVID-19. Background on the study: The cDNA or gDNA used as material had been derived from T cells, B-cell-depleted T cells, or PBMCs.

Germline assignment: CDR1 MNHEY and CDR2 SMNVEV (reference sequence). The CDR3 totals 14 residues. Trimming removed 1 base from V and 2 bases from J, with 9 bases in between. Under the authors' procedure: Estimation of nucleated cell counts relied on the amplification of reference gene primers. TCRdb's copy holds only in-frame clones and misses some; the assay was immunoSEQ multiplex PCR. The DNA gave D and trimming, while V, J and clone size come from that table. The sample has under 350,000 clones; around 90% are singletons. V gene TRBV27 combines with J gene TRBJ2-7; possibly TRBD1 for D (6 bases). The receptor was derived from a man in his 60s who had recovered from COVID-19. The sequenced sample consisted of PBMCs or T cells enriched from blood (not recorded which). The CDR3 sequence is CASSLFQGPYEQYF. The DNA of the CDR3 is TGTGCCAGCAGTTTATTCCAGGGGCCCTACGAGCAGTACTTC.